This T cell receptor beta chain was found in a study of blood T cell repertoires in COVID-19. Libraries were prepared by immunoSEQ multiplex PCR; TCRdb keeps only in-frame clonotypes and omits some of them. The sample lists a few hundred thousand clones; around 91% were seen once. In its sample, this clone was seen once. The V gene's germline CDR1 is MNHEY and CDR2 SMNVEV (reference sequence). CDR3 size: 14 residues. V lost 5 bases, J lost 5 bases, and 5 bases stayed unmatched. This chain links TRBV27 with TRBJ2-3; 9 bases are a match to TRBD1. This TCR was recovered from a young man who had recovered from COVID-19. Sequencing input: PBMCs or T cells enriched from blood (not recorded which). CDR3 DNA sequence: TGTGCCAGCAGTCTCCGGGACAGGGAAGATACGCAGTATTTT. Translation gives CASSLRDREDTQYF.